Listed here are 24 T cell receptor beta chains from one sample, sequenced in a study of blood T cell repertoires in COVID-19. The data were produced by immunoSEQ multiplex PCR, yet TCRdb's version contains in-frame clones alone and is incomplete. The sample records around 200,000 clones, 75% to 90% being singletons. Sequences were obtained from PBMCs or T cells enriched from blood (not recorded which). The receptor source for this set is a man younger than 40 who had recovered from COVID-19.

The chain is built from TRBV7-6 and TRBJ2-7; 10 bases line up with TRBD1. Germline values: CDR1 SGHVS, CDR2 FNYEAQ. This CDR3 comprises 17 residues. V was clipped by 5 bases and J by 4 bases; unmatched bases: 14. The CDR3 DNA reads TGTGCCAGCAGCCTCCTGCCCACGGGACAGGGGATGTACGAGCAGTACTTC. Its translation: CASSLLPTGQGMYEQYF.

The chain carries TRBV28 and TRBJ1-5; 8 bases are a match to TRBD1. Losses at the gene ends were 6 bases for V and 1 base for J; bases not matched to a gene: 11. The length of the CDR3 is 17 residues. In germline, CDR1 is MDHEN, CDR2 SYDVKM. CDR3 coding DNA: TGTGCCAGCAGCAGACGAACAGGGGGGACGAGCAATCAGCCCCAGCATTTT. It is translated as CASSRRTGGTSNQPQHF.

This clone appeared a few times. The chain carries TRBV27 and TRBJ2-7; TRBD2 agrees at 7 bases. J was trimmed by 2 bases and V by 5 bases; bases with no gene match: 12. The germline gives CDR1 MNHEY, CDR2 SMNVEV (reference sequence). CDR3 length equals 16 residues. The CDR3 bases are TGTGCCAGCAGTCCTAATTTAGAGCGGGACCCCTACGAGCAGTACTTC. Amino acids: CASSPNLERDPYEQYF.

J is TRBJ2-7 and V is TRBV7-9; 10 bases fit TRBD1. Germline trimming cut 2 bases from V and 7 bases from J; bases unmatched to any gene: 11. The CDR3 is made up of 16 amino acids. Germline V gene data show CDR1 as SEHNR and CDR2 as FQNEAQ (reference sequence). The CDR3, as DNA: TGTGCCAGCAGCTTAAGTGCCGGGACAGGGGTTGGGGAGCAGTACTTC. Translated, it gives CASSLSAGTGVGEQYF.

This clone was recorded only once. V and J are TRBV4-1 and TRBJ1-2, with D uncertain. Trimming removed 6 bases from V and 4 bases from J, with 21 bases in between. Germline-derived CDR1 and CDR2 are MGHRA and YSYEKL. The CDR3 consists of 16 residues. The CDR3: CASSPRLGGFTYGYTF. As DNA, the CDR3 is TGCGCCAGCAGTCCAAGATTAGGAGGGTTTACCTATGGCTACACCTTC.

The gene calls are TRBV6-5 and TRBJ1-2, with 8 bases fitting TRBD1. The CDR3 contains 12 residues. Germline V lookup: CDR1 MNHEY, CDR2 SVGAGI. Trimming removed 6 bases from V and 4 bases from J; junction bases left unmatched: 1. The CDR3 sequence is CASSGQGYGYTF. In DNA form, the CDR3 reads TGTGCCAGCAGCGGACAGGGCTATGGCTACACCTTC.

The rearrangement joins TRBV11-2 to TRBJ2-2; D is unclear. V lost 5 bases and J 7 bases, leaving 8 bases between the germline ends. The germline gives CDR1 SGHAT, CDR2 FQNNGV. There are 12 residues in the CDR3. CDR3 in amino acids: CASSPPGGELFF. The CDR3 coding sequence is TGTGCCAGCAGCCCACCCGGCGGGGAGCTGTTTTTT. Using reference TRBV11-2 and TRBJ2-2 for the parts outside the CDR3, the full variable domain is EAGVAQSPRYKIIEKRQSVAFWCNPISGHATLYWYQQILGQGPKLLIQFQNNGVVDDSQLPKDRFSAERLKGVDSTLKIQPAKLEDSAVYLCASSPPGGELFFGEGSRLTVL.

This clone was found once. This chain joins TRBV4-2 and TRBJ1-5; TRBD1 might be the D (6 bases). The CDR3 consists of 15 residues. Germline CDR1 reads LGHNA; CDR2 reads YNFKEQ. Trimming stripped 0 bases from V and 3 bases from J, with 9 bases between. The chain's CDR3 is CASSQEGAYNQPQHF. CDR3 in DNA: TGTGCCAGCAGCCAAGAGGGGGCGTACAATCAGCCCCAGCATTTT.

The chain is built from TRBV15 and TRBJ1-1, with D perhaps matching TRBD1 (6 bases). Germline CDR1 reads LNHNV; CDR2 reads YYDKDF (reference sequence). The length of the CDR3 is 19 residues. V was trimmed by 0 bases and J by 10 bases, leaving 30 bases between them. CDR3: CATSRDSRGRGLGNSIAFF. The CDR3 DNA reads TGTGCCACCAGCAGAGATTCCCGGGGCAGGGGTCTGGGGAATTCGATAGCTTTCTTT.

The chain couples TRBV12-5 to TRBJ2-5; D perhaps matches TRBD1 (6 bases). Trimming left V 5 bases short and J 3 bases short, with 10 bases between. Germline V CDR1 and CDR2: LGHNT, FRNRAP. The CDR3 consists of 13 residues. This CDR3 is CASGLRTEETQYF. The CDR3 DNA reads as TGTGCTAGTGGTCTCCGGACAGAAGAGACCCAGTACTTC. The full variable domain, its missing parts supplied by reference TRBV12-5 and TRBJ2-5, is DARVTQTPRHKVTEMGQEVTMRCQPILGHNTVFWYRQTMMQGLELLAYFRNRAPLDDSGMPKDRFSAEMPDATLATLKIQPSEPRDSAVYFCASGLRTEETQYFGPGTRLLVL.

The genes are TRBV4-1 and TRBJ1-2; D ambiguous. Germline V gives CDR1 MGHRA, CDR2 YSYEKL. The CDR3 contains 15 residues. V was trimmed by 1 base and J by 2 bases, leaving 11 bases between them. The CDR3 nucleotides are TGCGCCAGCAGCCAAGTCATTTCAGGAAACTATGGCTACACCTTC. Residues: CASSQVISGNYGYTF.

The V call is TRBV2, the J call TRBJ2-6, with D unclear. The CDR3 contains 13 residues. The germline V gene has CDR1 SNHLY and CDR2 FYNNEI. Between the trimmed V and J ends, which lost 11 bases and 4 bases, there was a span of 12 bases. CDR3 sequence (DNA): TGTGCCCGAACTACGTCCGGGGCCAACGTCCTGACTTTC. Protein: CARTTSGANVLTF.

The chain recombines TRBV30 with TRBJ1-1, with D hard to call. The germline gives CDR1 GTSNPN, CDR2 SVGIG (reference sequence). Trimming pared 4 bases from V and 1 base from J, leaving 13 bases between. The CDR3 runs to 14 residues. Here the CDR3 reads CAWTPGRGNTEAFF. CDR3 bases: TGTGCCTGGACTCCAGGTCGGGGGAACACTGAAGCTTTCTTT.

The J gene is TRBJ2-2, the V gene TRBV19; D ambiguous. The CDR3 has 14 residues. The V gene's germline CDR1 is LNHDA and CDR2 SQIVND (reference sequence). Trimming cost V 3 bases and J 7 bases, with 12 bases left between them. CDR3 sequence reads: CASSMRLVRGELFF. CDR3 DNA sequence: TGTGCCAGTAGTATGAGGCTAGTTCGCGGGGAGCTGTTTTTT.

The rearrangement joins TRBV19 to TRBJ1-5; tentatively, D is TRBD1 (6 bases). The CDR3 is 13 residues long. Germline CDR1 is LNHDA and CDR2 is SQIVND (reference sequence). Deletions cut 7 bases from V and 5 bases from J, with 12 bases between. CDR3 sequence (DNA): TGTGCCAGTACCTCCAGGGGCCATCAGCCCCAGCATTTT. Residues: CASTSRGHQPQHF.

The V gene is TRBV12-3 or TRBV12-4, the J gene TRBJ2-4, with a possible D match to TRBD2 (6 bases). The V and J ends lost 3 bases and 7 bases respectively, with 10 bases between them. The CDR3 sequence is 13 residues long. CDR3 DNA sequence: TGTGCCAGCAGTTTGACCCGGGGGAACATTCAGTACTTC. Its protein product is CASSLTRGNIQYF.

The gene calls are TRBV14 and TRBJ1-1, with a possible D match to TRBD1 (5 bases). The germline V and J ends were trimmed by 0 bases and 3 bases, with 29 bases remaining between them. CDR3 length equals 21 residues. The germline V gene encodes CDR1 SGHDN and CDR2 FVKESK. In DNA form, the CDR3 reads TGTGCCAGCAGCCAAGATTACCGCTTCGGGGGGAGGGGTTGGTTGGACACTGAAGCTTTCTTT. Its protein product is CASSQDYRFGGRGWLDTEAFF.

V is TRBV2 and J is TRBJ1-1; TRBD1 might be the D (6 bases). V was clipped by 5 bases and J by 7 bases, with 23 bases between them. The CDR3 consists of 16 residues. Germline CDR1 reads SNHLY; CDR2 reads FYNNEI. The CDR3 DNA reads as TGTGCCAGCAGTTCCACAGGGAACCCGGTCGTGGGTGAAGCTTTCTTT. As protein: CASSSTGNPVVGEAFF.

The rearrangement uses TRBV3-1 (or the pseudogene TRBV3-2) and TRBJ1-4, with a weak D call TRBD1 (5 bases). Germline V gene sequence: CDR1 LGHDT, CDR2 YNNKEL (reference sequence). The CDR3 is made up of 14 amino acids. The V and J ends lost 1 base and 6 bases respectively, with 9 bases between them. In DNA form, the CDR3 reads TGTGCCAGCAGCCAAGGACGGGGGGATGAAAAACTGTTTTTT. Residues: CASSQGRGDEKLFF.

In this sample, this clone turned up a few times. Relative to the germline gene, one junction end is altered; a read error may explain this. The chain joins TRBV19 to TRBJ1-4; D is undetermined. The V gene's germline CDR1 is LNHDA and CDR2 SQIVND (reference sequence). This CDR3 contains 12 residues. In DNA, the CDR3 is TGTGCCAGCTCCCGGGGTGTTGAAGAACTGTTTTTT. Residues: CASSRGVEELFF.

The gene calls are TRBV29-1 and TRBJ1-2; 7 nucleotides line up with TRBD1. Germline V gene data show CDR1 as SQVTM and CDR2 as ANQGSEA. Germline trimming cut 1 base from V and 5 bases from J; bases unmatched to any gene: 7. CDR3 length equals 14 residues. The CDR3 loop reads CSVEVRDSFYGYTF. CDR3 DNA sequence: TGCAGCGTTGAAGTCCGGGACAGTTTTTATGGCTACACCTTC.

V and J are TRBV7-9 and TRBJ1-2, with 7 bases matching TRBD1. J was trimmed by 8 bases and V by 3 bases; bases with no gene match: 6. This CDR3 comprises 13 residues. CDR1 is SEHNR, CDR2 FQNEAQ, per germline (reference sequence). DNA for the CDR3: TGTGCCAGCAGCTTGCAGGGGGTTGAGGGCTACACCTTC. It codes for CASSLQGVEGYTF.

This clone was seen only once. The V gene is TRBV30, the J gene TRBJ1-1; possibly TRBD1 for D (5 bases). The CDR3 extends over 13 amino acids. Trimming removed 0 bases from V and 5 bases from J, with 10 bases in between. CDR1 is GTSNPN and CDR2 is SVGIG in the germline V gene (reference sequence). The CDR3 reads CAWSVMGRTEAFF. The CDR3 nucleotides are TGTGCCTGGAGTGTTATGGGGCGGACTGAAGCTTTCTTT.

The V call is TRBV6-1, the J call TRBJ2-7; 10 bases align to TRBD1. Germline V lookup: CDR1 MNHNS, CDR2 SASEGT. The trim removed 0 bases at V and 0 bases at J, leaving 2 bases unmatched. CDR3 length: 16 amino acids. The CDR3 is CASSEAWTGGSYEQYF. CDR3 bases: TGTGCCAGCAGTGAAGCCTGGACAGGGGGCTCCTACGAGCAGTACTTC.